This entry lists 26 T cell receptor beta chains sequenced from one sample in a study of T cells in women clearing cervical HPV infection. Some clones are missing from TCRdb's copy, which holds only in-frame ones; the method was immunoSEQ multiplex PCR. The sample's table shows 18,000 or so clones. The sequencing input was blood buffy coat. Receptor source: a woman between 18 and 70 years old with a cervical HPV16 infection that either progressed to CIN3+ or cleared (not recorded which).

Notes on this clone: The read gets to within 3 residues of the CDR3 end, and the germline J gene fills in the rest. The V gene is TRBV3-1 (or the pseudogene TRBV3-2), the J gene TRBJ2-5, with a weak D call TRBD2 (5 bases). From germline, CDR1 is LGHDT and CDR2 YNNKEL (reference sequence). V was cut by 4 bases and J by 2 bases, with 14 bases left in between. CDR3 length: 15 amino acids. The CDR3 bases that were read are TGTGCCAGCAGCCTTGGACTGGGTGATCAAGAGACC. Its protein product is CASSLGLGDQET. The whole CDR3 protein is CASSLGLGDQETQYF.

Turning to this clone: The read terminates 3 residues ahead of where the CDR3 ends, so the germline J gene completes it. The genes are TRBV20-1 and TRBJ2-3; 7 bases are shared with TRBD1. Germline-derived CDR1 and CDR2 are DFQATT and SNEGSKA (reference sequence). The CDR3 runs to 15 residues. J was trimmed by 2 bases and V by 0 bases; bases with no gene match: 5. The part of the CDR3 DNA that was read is TGCAGTGCTAGAGATGGTGGGACAGCCACAGATACG. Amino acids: CSARDGGTATDT. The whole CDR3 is CSARDGGTATDTQYF.

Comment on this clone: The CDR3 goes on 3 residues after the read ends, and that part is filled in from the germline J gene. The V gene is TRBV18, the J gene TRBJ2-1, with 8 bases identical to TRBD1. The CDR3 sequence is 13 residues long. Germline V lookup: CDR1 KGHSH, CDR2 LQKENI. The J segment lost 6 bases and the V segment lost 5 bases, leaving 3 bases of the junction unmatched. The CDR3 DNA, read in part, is TGTGCCAGCTCAACTGGACAGGGCAATGAG. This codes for CASSTGQGNE. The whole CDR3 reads CASSTGQGNEQFF.

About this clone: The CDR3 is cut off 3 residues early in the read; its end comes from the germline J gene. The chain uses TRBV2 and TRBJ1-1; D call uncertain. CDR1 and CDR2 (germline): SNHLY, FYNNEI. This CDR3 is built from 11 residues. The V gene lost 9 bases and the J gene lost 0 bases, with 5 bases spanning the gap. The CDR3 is CASHLNTEAFF. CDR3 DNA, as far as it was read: TGTGCCAGTCACTTGAACACTGAA.

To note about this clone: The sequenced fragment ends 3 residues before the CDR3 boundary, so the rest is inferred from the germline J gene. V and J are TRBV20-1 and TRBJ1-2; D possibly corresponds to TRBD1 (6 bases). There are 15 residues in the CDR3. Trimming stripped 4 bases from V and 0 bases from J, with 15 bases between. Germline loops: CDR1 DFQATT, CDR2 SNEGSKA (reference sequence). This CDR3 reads CSATPRAGANYGYTF. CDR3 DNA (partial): TGCAGTGCTACCCCAAGGGCAGGGGCTAACTATGGC.

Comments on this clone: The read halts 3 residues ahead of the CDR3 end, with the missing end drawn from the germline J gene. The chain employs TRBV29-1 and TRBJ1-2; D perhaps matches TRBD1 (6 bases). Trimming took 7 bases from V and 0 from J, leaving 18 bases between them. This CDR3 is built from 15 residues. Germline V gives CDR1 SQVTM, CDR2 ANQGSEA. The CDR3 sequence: CSGGPLSGANYGYTF. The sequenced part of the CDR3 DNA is TGCAGCGGAGGGCCATTGTCAGGGGCTAACTATGGC.

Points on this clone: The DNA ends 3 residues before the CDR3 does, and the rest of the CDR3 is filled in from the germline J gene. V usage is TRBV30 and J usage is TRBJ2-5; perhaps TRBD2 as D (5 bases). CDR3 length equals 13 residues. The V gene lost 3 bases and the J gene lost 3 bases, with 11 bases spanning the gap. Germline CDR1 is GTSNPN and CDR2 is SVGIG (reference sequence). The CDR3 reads CAWRRAPKETQYF. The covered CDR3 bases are TGTGCCTGGAGGCGGGCGCCTAAAGAGACC. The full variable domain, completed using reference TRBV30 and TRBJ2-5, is SQTIHQWPATLVQPVGSPLSLECTVEGTSNPNLYWYRQAAGRGLQLLFYSVGIGQISSEVPQNLSASRPQDRQFILSSKKLLLSDSGFYLCAWRRAPKETQYFGPGTRLLVL.

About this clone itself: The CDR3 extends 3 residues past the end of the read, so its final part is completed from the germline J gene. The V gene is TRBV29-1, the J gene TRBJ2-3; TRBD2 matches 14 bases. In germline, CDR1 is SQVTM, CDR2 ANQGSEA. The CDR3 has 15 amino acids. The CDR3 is CSVTGLAGVIRAQYF. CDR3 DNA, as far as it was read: TGCAGCGTTACGGGACTAGCGGGAGTTATTCGAGCG.

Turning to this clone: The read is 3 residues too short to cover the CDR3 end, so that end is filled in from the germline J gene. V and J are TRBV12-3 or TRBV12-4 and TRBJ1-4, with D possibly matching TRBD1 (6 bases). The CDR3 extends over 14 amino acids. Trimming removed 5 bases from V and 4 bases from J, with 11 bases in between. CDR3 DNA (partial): TGTGCCAGCAGTCGTCAGGGGAGTAATGAAAAA. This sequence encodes CASSRQGSNEK. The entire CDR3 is CASSRQGSNEKLFF.

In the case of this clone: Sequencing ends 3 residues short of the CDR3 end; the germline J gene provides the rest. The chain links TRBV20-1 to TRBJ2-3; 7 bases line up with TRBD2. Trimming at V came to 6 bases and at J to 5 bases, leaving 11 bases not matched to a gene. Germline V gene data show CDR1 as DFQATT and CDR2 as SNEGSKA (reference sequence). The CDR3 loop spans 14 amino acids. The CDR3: CSASTAGVGDTQYF. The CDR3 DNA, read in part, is TGCAGTGCCTCCACGGCGGGAGTAGGAGATACG.

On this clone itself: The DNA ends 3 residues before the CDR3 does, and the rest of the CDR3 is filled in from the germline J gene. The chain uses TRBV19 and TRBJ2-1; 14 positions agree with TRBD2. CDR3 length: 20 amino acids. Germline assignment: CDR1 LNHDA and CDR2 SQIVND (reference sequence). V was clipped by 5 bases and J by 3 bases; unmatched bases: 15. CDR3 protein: CASSAPGLAGAWGFYNEQFF. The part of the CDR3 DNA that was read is TGTGCCAGTAGTGCGCCGGGACTAGCGGGAGCCTGGGGGTTCTACAATGAG.

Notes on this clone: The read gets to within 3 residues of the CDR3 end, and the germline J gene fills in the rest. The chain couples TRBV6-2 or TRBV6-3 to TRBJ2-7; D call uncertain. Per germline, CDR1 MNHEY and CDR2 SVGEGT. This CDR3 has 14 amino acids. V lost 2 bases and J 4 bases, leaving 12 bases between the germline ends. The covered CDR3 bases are TGTGCCAGCAGTTACCTAGACTTTAGTTACGAG. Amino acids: CASSYLDFSYE. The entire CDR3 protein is CASSYLDFSYEQYF.

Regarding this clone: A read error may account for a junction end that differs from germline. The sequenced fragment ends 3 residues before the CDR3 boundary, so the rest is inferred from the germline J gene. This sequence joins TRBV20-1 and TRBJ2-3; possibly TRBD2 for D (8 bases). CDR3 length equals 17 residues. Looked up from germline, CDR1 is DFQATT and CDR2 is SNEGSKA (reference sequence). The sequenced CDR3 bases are TGCAGTGCCAGAGGGGGCCGCGGGGGGCCCCTCAGGGATACG. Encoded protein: CSARGGRGGPLRDT. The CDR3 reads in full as CSARGGRGGPLRDTQYF.

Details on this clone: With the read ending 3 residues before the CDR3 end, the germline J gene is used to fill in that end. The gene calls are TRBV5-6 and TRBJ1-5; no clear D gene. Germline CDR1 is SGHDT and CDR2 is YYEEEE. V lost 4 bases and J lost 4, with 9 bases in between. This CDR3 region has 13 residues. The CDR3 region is CASSRPGNQPQHF. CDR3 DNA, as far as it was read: TGTGCCAGCAGCCGGCCGGGGAATCAGCCC.

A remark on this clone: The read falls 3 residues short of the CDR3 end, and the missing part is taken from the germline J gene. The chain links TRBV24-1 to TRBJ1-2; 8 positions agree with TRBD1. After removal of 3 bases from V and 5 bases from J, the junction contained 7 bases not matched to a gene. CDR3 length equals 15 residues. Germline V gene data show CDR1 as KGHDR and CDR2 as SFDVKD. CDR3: CATSDSVTGGYGYTF. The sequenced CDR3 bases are TGTGCCACCAGTGATAGTGTTACAGGGGGTTATGGC.

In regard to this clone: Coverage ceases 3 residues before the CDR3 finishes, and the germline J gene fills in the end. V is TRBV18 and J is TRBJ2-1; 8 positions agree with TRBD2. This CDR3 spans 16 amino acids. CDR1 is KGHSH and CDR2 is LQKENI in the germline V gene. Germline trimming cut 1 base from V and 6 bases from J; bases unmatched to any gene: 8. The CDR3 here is CASSPRARGGINEQFF. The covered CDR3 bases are TGTGCCAGCTCACCACGCGCCCGGGGGGGCATCAATGAG.

The CDR3 DNA, read in part, is TGTGCCAGCAGCAATCCCAGGTCTCAGTTATCCATT. Translating it yields CASSNPRSQLSI. The complete CDR3 protein is CASSNPRSQLSIQYF. The chain is built from TRBV6-2 or TRBV6-3 and TRBJ2-4; D is ambiguous. The read ends 3 residues early relative to the CDR3; the germline J gene fills the gap. The ends were cut back, 6 bases at V and 9 bases at J, with 21 bases in the middle. This CDR3 has 15 residues. Germline V lookup: CDR1 MNHEY, CDR2 SVGEGT.

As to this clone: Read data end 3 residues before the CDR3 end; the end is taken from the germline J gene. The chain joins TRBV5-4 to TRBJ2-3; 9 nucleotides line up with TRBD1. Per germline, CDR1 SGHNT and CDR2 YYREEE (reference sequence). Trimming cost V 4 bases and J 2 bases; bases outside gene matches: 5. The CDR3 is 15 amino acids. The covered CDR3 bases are TGTGCCAGCAGCCCGGACAGGGGACTCACAGATACG. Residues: CASSPDRGLTDT. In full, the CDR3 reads CASSPDRGLTDTQYF.

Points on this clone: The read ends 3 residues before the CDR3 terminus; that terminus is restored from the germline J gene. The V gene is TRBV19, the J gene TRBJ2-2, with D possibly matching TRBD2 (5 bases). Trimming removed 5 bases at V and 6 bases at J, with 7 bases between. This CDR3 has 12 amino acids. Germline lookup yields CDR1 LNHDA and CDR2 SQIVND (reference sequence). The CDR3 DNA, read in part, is TGTGCCAGTAGTGTCGGGGCCGGGGAG. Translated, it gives CASSVGAGE. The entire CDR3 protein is CASSVGAGELFF.

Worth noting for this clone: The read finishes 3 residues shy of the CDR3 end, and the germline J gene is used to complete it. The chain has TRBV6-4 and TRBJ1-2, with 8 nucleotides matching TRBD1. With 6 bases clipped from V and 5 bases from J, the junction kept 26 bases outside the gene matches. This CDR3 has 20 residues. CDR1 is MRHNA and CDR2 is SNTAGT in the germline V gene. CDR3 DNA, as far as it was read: TGTGCCAGCAGAGACGAAGCTCGACGGGAGACAGGGGAAAAATTTTATGGC. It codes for CASRDEARRETGEKFYG. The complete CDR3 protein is CASRDEARRETGEKFYGYTF.

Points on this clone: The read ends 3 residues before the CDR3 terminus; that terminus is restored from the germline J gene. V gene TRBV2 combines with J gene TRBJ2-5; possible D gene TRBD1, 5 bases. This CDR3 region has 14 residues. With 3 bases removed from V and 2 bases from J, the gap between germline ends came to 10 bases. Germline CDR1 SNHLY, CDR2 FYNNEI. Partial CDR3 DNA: TGTGCCAGCAGTGACAGGGTTCAACAAGAGACC. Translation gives CASSDRVQQET. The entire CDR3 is CASSDRVQQETQYF.

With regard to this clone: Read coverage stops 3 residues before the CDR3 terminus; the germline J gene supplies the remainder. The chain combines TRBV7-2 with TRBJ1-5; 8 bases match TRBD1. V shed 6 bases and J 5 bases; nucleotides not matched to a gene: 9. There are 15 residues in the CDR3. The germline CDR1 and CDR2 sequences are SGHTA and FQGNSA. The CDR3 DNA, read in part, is TGTGCCAGCAGTGAACAGACAGGGGATCATCAGCCC. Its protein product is CASSEQTGDHQP. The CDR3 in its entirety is CASSEQTGDHQPQHF.

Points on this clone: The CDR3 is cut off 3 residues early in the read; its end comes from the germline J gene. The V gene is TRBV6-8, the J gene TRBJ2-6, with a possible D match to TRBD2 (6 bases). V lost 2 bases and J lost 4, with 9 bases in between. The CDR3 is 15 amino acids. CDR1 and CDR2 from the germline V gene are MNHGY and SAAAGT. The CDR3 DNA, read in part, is TGTGCCAGCAGTTACCCGGGGGTCGGGGCCAACGTC. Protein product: CASSYPGVGANV. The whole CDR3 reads CASSYPGVGANVLTF.

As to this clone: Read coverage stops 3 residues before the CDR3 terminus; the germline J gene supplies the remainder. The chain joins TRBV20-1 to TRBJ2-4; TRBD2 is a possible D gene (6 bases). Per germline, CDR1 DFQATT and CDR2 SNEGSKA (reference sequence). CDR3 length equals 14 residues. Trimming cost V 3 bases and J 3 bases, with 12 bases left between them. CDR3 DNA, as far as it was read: TGCAGTGCTAGCCGGGGGTTTGACAAAAACATT. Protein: CSASRGFDKNI. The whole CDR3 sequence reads CSASRGFDKNIQYF.

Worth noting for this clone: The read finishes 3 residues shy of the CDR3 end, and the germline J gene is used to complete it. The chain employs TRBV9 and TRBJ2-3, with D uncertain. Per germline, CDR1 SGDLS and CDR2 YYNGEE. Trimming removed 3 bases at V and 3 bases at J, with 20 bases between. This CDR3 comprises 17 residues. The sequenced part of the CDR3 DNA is TGTGCCAGCAGCGCCTCTCCGACTCGCGTTGGTACAGATACG. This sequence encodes CASSASPTRVGTDT. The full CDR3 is CASSASPTRVGTDTQYF.

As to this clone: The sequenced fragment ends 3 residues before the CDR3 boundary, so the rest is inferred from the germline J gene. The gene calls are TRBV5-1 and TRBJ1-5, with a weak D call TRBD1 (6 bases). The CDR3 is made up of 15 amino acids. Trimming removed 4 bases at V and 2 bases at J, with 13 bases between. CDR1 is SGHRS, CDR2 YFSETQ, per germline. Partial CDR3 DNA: TGCGCCAGCAGCACGAACCCAGGGGGCAATCAGCCC. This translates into CASSTNPGGNQP. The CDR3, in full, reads CASSTNPGGNQPQHF.